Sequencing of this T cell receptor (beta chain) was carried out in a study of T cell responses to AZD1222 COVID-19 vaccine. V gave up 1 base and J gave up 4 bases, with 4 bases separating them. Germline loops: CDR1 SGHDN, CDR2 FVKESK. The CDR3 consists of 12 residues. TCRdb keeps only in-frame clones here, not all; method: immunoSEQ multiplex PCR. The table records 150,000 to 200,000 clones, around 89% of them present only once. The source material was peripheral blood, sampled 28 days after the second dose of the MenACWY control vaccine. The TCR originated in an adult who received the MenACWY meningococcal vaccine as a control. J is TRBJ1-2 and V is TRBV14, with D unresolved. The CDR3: CASSQVPYGYTF. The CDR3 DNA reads TGTGCCAGCAGCCAAGTTCCCTATGGCTACACCTTC.